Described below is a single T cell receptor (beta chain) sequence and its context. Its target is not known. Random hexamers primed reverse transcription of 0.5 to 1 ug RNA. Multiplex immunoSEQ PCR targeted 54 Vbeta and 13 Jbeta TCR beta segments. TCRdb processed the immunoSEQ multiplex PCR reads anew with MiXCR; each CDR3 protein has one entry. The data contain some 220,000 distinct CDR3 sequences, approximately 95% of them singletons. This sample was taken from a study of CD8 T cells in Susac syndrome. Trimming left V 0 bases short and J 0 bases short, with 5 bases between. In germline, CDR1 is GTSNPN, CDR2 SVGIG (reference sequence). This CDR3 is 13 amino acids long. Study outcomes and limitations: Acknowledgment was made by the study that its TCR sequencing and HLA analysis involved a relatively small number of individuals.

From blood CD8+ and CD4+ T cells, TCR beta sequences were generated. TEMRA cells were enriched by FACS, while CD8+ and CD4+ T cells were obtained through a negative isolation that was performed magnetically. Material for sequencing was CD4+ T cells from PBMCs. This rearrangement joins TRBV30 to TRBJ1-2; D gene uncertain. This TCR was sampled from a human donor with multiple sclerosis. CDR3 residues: CAWSVSSNYGYTF. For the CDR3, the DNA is TGTGCCTGGAGTGTGTCCTCTAACTATGGCTACACCTTC. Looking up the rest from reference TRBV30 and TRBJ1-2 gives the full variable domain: SQTIHQWPATLVQPVGSPLSLECTVEGTSNPNLYWYRQAAGRGLQLLFYSVGIGQISSEVPQNLSASRPQDRQFILSSKKLLLSDSGFYLCAWSVSSNYGYTFGSGTRLTVV.